What follows are 27 T cell receptor beta chains derived from one specimen sequenced in a study of beta chain features in type 1 diabetes. cDNA synthesis used the whole RNA isolate, giving expressed TCRB sequences. The protocol was immunoSEQ multiplex PCR, while the TCRdb copy is restricted to in-frame clones and leaves out a portion. Found here are some 410,000 clones, approximately 10% of them singletons; the top ten hold 0.035% to 0.05%. The sample consisted of naive CD4+ T cells from blood. The receptors originated from a woman aged 18-35 years in good health.

This clone was counted between two and nine times. The chain recombines TRBV14 with TRBJ2-7, with TRBD1 matching over 9 bases. The CDR3 sequence is 16 residues long. V trimming: 0 bases; J trimming: 3 bases; junction bases outside the gene matches: 6. In germline, CDR1 is SGHDN, CDR2 FVKESK. The CDR3 bases are TGTGCCAGCAGCCAAGAAATCGGGGGACAGGGCTACGAGCAGTACTTC. As protein: CASSQEIGGQGYEQYF.

This clone has only a few counts. The chain links TRBV2 to TRBJ1-2, with D maybe TRBD1 (5 bases). CDR3 length equals 13 residues. Germline CDR1 SNHLY, CDR2 FYNNEI. V lost 7 bases and J lost 7, with 16 bases in between. CDR3 protein: CASNGRGWSGYTF. The CDR3 DNA reads as TGTGCCAGCAACGGGAGGGGATGGAGTGGCTACACCTTC.

The V and J genes are TRBV9 and TRBJ2-1, with 10 bases aligning to TRBD2. The CDR3 has 17 amino acids. Looked up from germline, CDR1 is SGDLS and CDR2 is YYNGEE. The V and J ends lost 0 bases and 3 bases, in that order; junction bases with no gene match: 6. The CDR3 sequence is CASSVGAGTSDYNEQFF. CDR3 bases: TGTGCCAGCAGCGTAGGCGCCGGGACTAGCGACTACAATGAGCAGTTCTTC.

V is TRBV5-4 and J is TRBJ2-7, with D perhaps TRBD2 (6 bases). CDR3 length equals 13 residues. Germline CDR1 is SGHNT and CDR2 is YYREEE (reference sequence). V was trimmed by 1 base and J by 3 bases, leaving 8 bases between them. CDR3 DNA sequence: TGTGCCAGCAGCTTGCCGGGGGTCTACGAGCAGTACTTC. Translation: CASSLPGVYEQYF.

This clone was observed many times. This rearrangement joins TRBV14 to TRBJ2-3; D may be TRBD1 (5 bases). Per the germline V gene, CDR1 is SGHDN and CDR2 is FVKESK. This CDR3 region has 11 residues. V lost 0 bases to trimming and J lost 11 bases, with 6 bases between them. The CDR3: CASSQEDKQYF. Here the CDR3 DNA reads TGTGCCAGCAGCCAAGAGGACAAGCAGTATTTT.

The chain recombines TRBV27 with TRBJ1-6, with 9 bases identical to TRBD1. V was clipped by 3 bases and J by 9 bases; unmatched bases: 9. CDR3 size: 16 residues. The germline CDR1 and CDR2 sequences are MNHEY and SMNVEV (reference sequence). In nucleotides, the CDR3 is TGTGCCAGCAGTTTGCTAGGACAGGGGAACGGTTCACCCCTCCACTTT. Translating it yields CASSLLGQGNGSPLHF.

The chain employs TRBV7-9 and TRBJ2-5; a possible D gene is TRBD2 (5 bases). Trimming stripped 3 bases from V and 5 bases from J, with 10 bases between. CDR3 size: 13 residues. Germline CDR1 and CDR2: SEHNR and FQNEAQ (reference sequence). The CDR3: CASSLRVPETQYF. The CDR3 DNA sequence: TGTGCCAGCAGCTTGCGGGTCCCCGAGACCCAGTACTTC.

The chain employs TRBV25-1 and TRBJ1-1, with D perhaps TRBD1 (6 bases). V shed 6 bases and J shed 8 bases, with 10 bases lying between them. Germline CDR1 and CDR2: MGHDK and SYGVNS. CDR3 length equals 11 residues. The CDR3 DNA follows: TGTGCCAGCAGCCGGGGGCAAGAAGCTTTCTTT. It translates to CASSRGQEAFF.

This sequence joins TRBV7-2 and TRBJ2-7, with TRBD1 matching over 8 bases. V dropped 5 bases and J dropped 3; count of bases not matched to a gene: 6. This CDR3 spans 14 amino acids. Germline loops: CDR1 SGHTA, CDR2 FQGNSA. CDR3 loop: CASSPQTGVYEQYF. The CDR3 DNA reads as TGTGCCAGCAGCCCGCAGACAGGGGTCTACGAGCAGTACTTC.

This clone occurred a few times. CDR3 DNA: TGTGCCAGCAGTGAAGGCGGGTCAGGGGAAAAACTGTTTTTT. Protein product: CASSEGGSGEKLFF. The J gene is TRBJ1-4, the V gene TRBV25-1, with D possibly matching TRBD1 (5 bases). Per the germline V gene, CDR1 is MGHDK and CDR2 is SYGVNS. This CDR3 region has 14 residues. V was pared by 2 bases and J by 8 bases, with 12 bases between.

The rearrangement uses TRBV29-1 and TRBJ2-1; 8 positions match TRBD2. Trimming took 5 bases from V and 7 from J; bases not matched to a gene: 7. CDR3 length: 13 residues. Per germline, CDR1 SQVTM and CDR2 ANQGSEA. CDR3 sequence: CSVSRTSGNEQFF. For the CDR3, the DNA is TGCAGCGTTTCCCGAACTAGCGGAAATGAGCAGTTCTTC.

The genes are TRBV7-9 and TRBJ2-6; unclear D gene. Trimming stripped 4 bases from V and 4 bases from J, with 20 bases between. The germline V gene has CDR1 SEHNR and CDR2 FQNEAQ (reference sequence). The CDR3 contains 18 residues. CDR3 region: CASSSNRAAQRGANVLTF. The CDR3 DNA sequence: TGTGCCAGCAGCTCAAATAGGGCTGCCCAAAGAGGGGCCAACGTCCTGACTTTC.

This sequence joins TRBV9 and TRBJ1-6; 8 nucleotides agree with TRBD1. This CDR3 spans 15 amino acids. Germline loops: CDR1 SGDLS, CDR2 YYNGEE. V gave up 3 bases and J gave up 4 bases; unmatched junction bases: 3. The CDR3 DNA sequence: TGTGCCAGCAGCGACAGGGGGAGATATAATTCACCCCTCCACTTT. As protein: CASSDRGRYNSPLHF.

The V and J genes are TRBV7-9 and TRBJ1-1, with 8 bases fitting TRBD1. The CDR3 runs to 17 residues. The V gene's germline CDR1 is SEHNR and CDR2 FQNEAQ (reference sequence). V lost 4 bases, J lost 1 base, and 11 bases stayed unmatched. This CDR3 reads CASSSPTWTGWNTEAFF. For the CDR3, the DNA is TGTGCCAGCAGCTCCCCAACGTGGACAGGGTGGAACACTGAAGCTTTCTTT.

A few counts support this clone. J is TRBJ2-4 and V is TRBV7-9; D gene uncertain. Per germline, CDR1 SEHNR and CDR2 FQNEAQ (reference sequence). Trimming pared 2 bases from V and 0 bases from J, leaving 8 bases between. The CDR3 has 15 amino acids. As DNA, the CDR3 is TGTGCCAGCAGCTTAAACTCCCTAGCCAAAAACATTCAGTACTTC. Amino acid sequence: CASSLNSLAKNIQYF.

The V and J genes are TRBV5-1 and TRBJ2-1; 8 bases line up with TRBD2. The CDR3 totals 15 residues. Germline-derived CDR1 and CDR2 are SGHRS and YFSETQ. Trimming at V came to 4 bases and at J to 4 bases, leaving 7 bases not matched to a gene. CDR3 sequence: CASSAGASGYNEQFF. As DNA, the CDR3 is TGCGCCAGCAGCGCCGGGGCTAGCGGGTACAATGAGCAGTTCTTC.

The rearrangement joins TRBV18 to TRBJ2-7; 9 bases agree with TRBD1. The ends lost 5 bases at V and 5 bases at J; junction bases unmatched: 7. Germline V gene data show CDR1 as KGHSH and CDR2 as LQKENI. This CDR3 contains 14 residues. The CDR3 coding sequence is TGTGCCAGCTCATTCCGGGACAGGGTCGACGAGCAGTACTTC. This encodes CASSFRDRVDEQYF.

This clone occurred a few times. V is TRBV7-2 and J is TRBJ2-1; no firm D call. CDR3 length: 14 amino acids. The V gene lost 1 base and the J gene lost 5 bases, with 9 bases spanning the gap. Per germline, CDR1 SGHTA and CDR2 FQGNSA. CDR3 region: CASSLEPANNEQFF. The CDR3 nucleotides are TGTGCCAGCAGCTTAGAACCAGCGAACAATGAGCAGTTCTTC.

This clone was found a few times. This chain joins TRBV5-1 and TRBJ2-7; D possibly uses TRBD1 or TRBD2 (5 bases each). V lost 2 bases to trimming and J lost 0 bases, with 12 bases between them. The CDR3 is made up of 15 amino acids. Germline CDR1 and CDR2: SGHRS and YFSETQ. In DNA form, the CDR3 reads TGCGCCAGCAGCTTATCGGGGCCGAACTCCTACGAGCAGTACTTC. This encodes CASSLSGPNSYEQYF. The full variable domain, in which reference TRBV5-1 and TRBJ2-7 provide the parts outside the CDR3, is KAGVTQTPRYLIKTRGQQVTLSCSPISGHRSVSWYQQTPGQGLQFLFEYFSETQRNKGNFPGRFSGRQFSNSRSEMNVSTLELGDSALYLCASSLSGPNSYEQYFGPGTRLTVT.

The chain is built from TRBV9 and TRBJ2-5; the match to TRBD2 covers 8 bases. The CDR3 consists of 16 residues. Germline V lookup: CDR1 SGDLS, CDR2 YYNGEE. V was pared by 0 bases and J by 3 bases, with 7 bases of the junction left unmatched. CDR3 sequence: CASSVGSQRGKETQYF. Here the CDR3 DNA reads TGTGCCAGCAGCGTAGGGAGCCAGCGGGGGAAAGAGACCCAGTACTTC.

This clone was picked up a small number of times. For the CDR3, the DNA is TGTGCCAGCAGTTTACTGTGGTTCCAGGGGCAGGGGCCTGGCTACACCTTC. Translation gives CASSLLWFQGQGPGYTF. The chain links TRBV7-9 to TRBJ1-2; D might be TRBD1 (6 bases). The germline V gene has CDR1 SEHNR and CDR2 FQNEAQ (reference sequence). V lost 6 bases and J lost 7, with 27 bases in between. There are 17 residues in the CDR3.

A few counts support this clone. CDR3 nucleotide sequence: TGTGCCAGCAGCCCGAAGGGGACAGAGACCCAGTACTTC. This gives the protein CASSPKGTETQYF. V and J are TRBV11-3 and TRBJ2-5; D tentatively reads TRBD1 or TRBD2 (5 bases each). This CDR3 is 13 amino acids long. Trimming left V 5 bases short and J 4 bases short, with 11 bases between. CDR1 and CDR2 (germline): SGHNT, YENEEA.

This clone was picked up a small number of times. Mismatch with germline at one junction end may stem from a read error. V is TRBV7-2 and J is TRBJ2-1, with 7 bases that match TRBD2. The CDR3 sequence is 15 residues long. CDR1 is SGHTA and CDR2 is FQGNSA in the germline V gene. In nucleotides, the CDR3 is TGTTCCAGCAGCTACGCCGGGAGGACCCCCAATGAGCAGTTCTTC. Protein product: CSSSYAGRTPNEQFF.

The CDR3 sequence is CASSSAGSHYGYTF. In DNA, the CDR3 is TGTGCCAGCAGTTCCGCGGGCAGTCACTATGGCTACACCTTC. This chain uses TRBV27 with TRBJ1-2; D call uncertain. This CDR3 comprises 14 residues. Trimming pared 4 bases from V and 3 bases from J, leaving 12 bases between. In germline, CDR1 is MNHEY, CDR2 SMNVEV (reference sequence).

This clone was picked up a small number of times. The V call is TRBV2, the J call TRBJ1-2; perhaps TRBD1 as D (6 bases). The germline V gene encodes CDR1 SNHLY and CDR2 FYNNEI. Trimming pared 4 bases from V and 3 bases from J, leaving 9 bases between. The CDR3 is 13 residues long. CDR3 bases: TGTGCCAGCAGTGTAGGGGGTTACTATGGCTACACCTTC. This translates into CASSVGGYYGYTF.

This clone has a handful of counts. This chain uses TRBV28 with TRBJ2-3, with TRBD1 matching 8 bases. The length of the CDR3 is 14 residues. With 5 bases clipped from V and 6 bases from J, the junction kept 7 bases outside the gene matches. Germline CDR1 and CDR2: MDHEN and SYDVKM. DNA of the CDR3: TGTGCCAGCAGTCCTAGGACAGGGCCCGATACGCAGTATTTT. Translation gives CASSPRTGPDTQYF.

This clone was recorded a few times. The genes are TRBV11-3 and TRBJ2-3; no clear D. The V end lost 1 base, the J end lost 2 bases, and 10 bases lay between the germline ends. Germline V gene lookup returns CDR1 SGHNT and CDR2 YENEEA. The CDR3 totals 15 residues. This CDR3 reads CASSLVAGLTDTQYF. The CDR3, as DNA: TGTGCCAGCAGCTTAGTGGCCGGGCTCACAGATACGCAGTATTTT.